These 6 T cell receptor beta chains share one sample of origin, sequenced in a study of CD8 T cells in cerebrospinal fluid in Alzheimer's disease. TCRdb reprocessed the 10x single-cell sequencing reads and stores each CDR3 protein as one record, lacking DNA. This sample's table reports some 960 distinct CDR3 sequences. Sequencing was done on a sample of cerebrospinal fluid. These receptors were taken from a human donor in good health.

CDR3: CATSRVSGRGRQPQHF. The chain employs TRBV15 and TRBJ1-5; TCRdb's D call, TRBD1, is unchecked because there is no DNA. Per the germline V gene, CDR1 is LNHNV and CDR2 is YYDKDF (reference sequence). This CDR3 has 16 residues.

The CDR3 spells CASSEAANQPQHF. The J gene is TRBJ1-5, the V gene TRBV19. CDR1 LNHDA and CDR2 SQIVND come from the germline V gene (reference sequence). The CDR3 is made up of 13 amino acids.

This clonotype is labeled medium-sized based on frequency. The chain carries TRBV28 and TRBJ2-7; no DNA is available, so the TRBD1 call from TCRdb remains unchecked. The CDR3 extends over 14 amino acids. The V gene's germline CDR1 is MDHEN and CDR2 SYDVKM. CDR3 residues: CASSSVGTGYEQYF.

This clonotype is labeled medium-sized based on frequency. This chain uses TRBV12-3 or TRBV12-4 with TRBJ2-3. This CDR3 is built from 15 residues. CDR3 in amino acids: CASSSHRRGTDTQYF.

Its frequency marks this clonotype as medium-sized. The chain links TRBV20-1 to TRBJ1-2; TCRdb's D call, TRBD1, is unchecked because there is no DNA. The CDR3 sequence is 14 residues long. Germline V gives CDR1 DFQATT, CDR2 SNEGSKA (reference sequence). The CDR3 spells CSAKSGGPNYGYTF.

The chain links TRBV11-2 to TRBJ1-1; TCRdb's D call of TRBD1 is untestable without DNA. Germline CDR1 SGHAT, CDR2 FQNNGV. CDR3 size: 15 residues. CDR3: CASSGGTGGRTEAFF. Complete variable domain (other parts from reference TRBV11-2 and TRBJ1-1): EAGVAQSPRYKIIEKRQSVAFWCNPISGHATLYWYQQILGQGPKLLIQFQNNGVVDDSQLPKDRFSAERLKGVDSTLKIQPAKLEDSAVYLCASSGGTGGRTEAFFGQGTRLTVV.